A single sample gave rise to the 20 T cell receptor beta chains below, sequenced in a study of blood T cell repertoires in COVID-19 (dated by TCRdb to the early 2020s). Library prep was done by the immunoSEQ multiplex PCR assay. TCRdb took over this immuneACCESS table, retaining in-frame rearrangements with V and J assigned. Such tables are incomplete; in checked studies, under half of the missing clones stem from an unresolved V gene, and the remainder is unexplained. The sample table shows approximately 470,000 clones, and 80% to 90% are seen once. Clones ranked in the top ten supply more than 3% of the sample. The sample comprised peripheral blood. The receptor source for this set is a human donor in a cohort sampled during active COVID-19.

The rearrangement joins TRBV3-1 (or the pseudogene TRBV3-2) to TRBJ2-3; D unresolved. The V gene lost 4 bases and the J gene lost 2 bases, with 10 bases spanning the gap. The CDR3 contains 14 residues. The germline CDR1 and CDR2 sequences are LGHDT and YNNKEL (reference sequence). The CDR3 DNA sequence: TGTGCCAGCAGCCGAAGACAAGACACAGATACGCAGTATTTT. Its translation is CASSRRQDTDTQYF.

The CDR3 DNA sequence: TGTGCCAGTAGTATACGACAGGGGGCAGGCACAGATACGCAGTATTTT. Amino acids: CASSIRQGAGTDTQYF. This chain uses TRBV19 with TRBJ2-3, with 10 bases matching TRBD1. CDR1 LNHDA and CDR2 SQIVND come from the germline V gene (reference sequence). Losses at the gene ends were 2 bases for V and 1 base for J; bases not matched to a gene: 3. This CDR3 is 16 amino acids long.

The V call is TRBV7-8, the J call TRBJ2-5, with 9 bases matching TRBD1. The junction had 0 bases not matched to a gene; V was cut back by 0 bases and J by 13 bases. The CDR3 contains 11 residues. The germline CDR1 and CDR2 sequences are SGHVS and FQNEAQ. CDR3: CASSLAGQGYF. DNA of the CDR3: TGTGCCAGCAGCTTAGCGGGACAGGGGTACTTC.

The rearrangement uses TRBV5-5 and TRBJ2-7, with 11 bases fitting TRBD2. Germline V gene sequence: CDR1 SGHKS, CDR2 YYEKEE (reference sequence). V shed 4 bases, J shed 0 bases, and the junction held 3 bases outside the gene matches. This CDR3 spans 15 amino acids. In DNA, the CDR3 is TGTGCCAGCAGCGGGGGACTAGCGGCCTCCTACGAGCAGTACTTC. It codes for CASSGGLAASYEQYF.

This chain's CDR3 is CASSTRQGFTETQYF. CDR3 sequence (DNA): TGCGCCAGCAGCACTCGTCAGGGGTTTACGGAGACCCAGTACTTC. This chain links TRBV5-1 with TRBJ2-5; D might be TRBD1 (6 bases). The germline V and J ends were trimmed by 4 bases and 5 bases, with 18 bases remaining between them. The length of the CDR3 is 15 residues. Germline V gene data show CDR1 as SGHRS and CDR2 as YFSETQ.

The V call is TRBV7-6, the J call TRBJ1-1; 8 bases are shared with TRBD1. V dropped 5 bases and J dropped 0; count of bases not matched to a gene: 8. Looked up from germline, CDR1 is SGHVS and CDR2 is FNYEAQ. CDR3 length: 16 amino acids. The CDR3 protein is CASSQRQGPVNTEAFF. As DNA, the CDR3 is TGTGCCAGCAGCCAACGACAGGGGCCAGTGAACACTGAAGCTTTCTTT.

In DNA, the CDR3 is TGTGCCAGTGTTAGCGGGGGTGGGGATGAGCAGTTCTTC. This gives the protein CASVSGGGDEQFF. The chain uses TRBV12-3 or TRBV12-4 and TRBJ2-1; 9 nucleotides line up with TRBD2. The CDR3 has 13 residues. V lost 9 bases and J lost 8; bases outside the gene matches: 8.

This clone came up a few times. CDR3 region: CASSVGLDRGRMDTIYF. Here the CDR3 DNA reads TGTGCCAGCAGCGTAGGTTTAGACAGGGGGCGCATGGACACCATATATTTT. The gene calls are TRBV9 and TRBJ1-3; the match to TRBD1 covers 10 bases. The V and J ends lost 0 bases and 8 bases, in that order; junction bases with no gene match: 11. The germline CDR1 and CDR2 sequences are SGDLS and YYNGEE. The CDR3 contains 17 residues.

This sequence joins TRBV28 and TRBJ1-2; a possible D gene is TRBD1 (5 bases). This CDR3 region has 14 residues. Germline CDR1 and CDR2: MDHEN and SYDVKM. V was cut by 5 bases and J by 5 bases, with 15 bases left in between. The CDR3 protein is CASSTIRGGYGYTF. CDR3 DNA: TGTGCCAGCAGTACTATAAGGGGAGGTTATGGCTACACCTTC.

The chain uses TRBV6-5 and TRBJ2-2; the D gene is possibly TRBD1 (6 bases). Looked up from germline, CDR1 is MNHEY and CDR2 is SVGAGI. This CDR3 has 15 amino acids. Trimming cost V 6 bases and J 5 bases, with 16 bases left between them. CDR3 coding DNA: TGTGCCAGCAGCCTAGGACAGAGTACTACCGGGGAGCTGTTTTTT. Its protein product is CASSLGQSTTGELFF.

V usage is TRBV9 and J usage is TRBJ1-2; 10 bases agree with TRBD1. Germline CDR1 and CDR2: SGDLS and YYNGEE. V dropped 2 bases and J dropped 4; count of bases not matched to a gene: 5. CDR3 size: 15 residues. This chain's CDR3 is CASSVGQGPGYGYTF. Here the CDR3 DNA reads TGTGCCAGCAGCGTGGGACAGGGGCCCGGCTATGGCTACACCTTC.

This clone came up a few times. The V call is TRBV3-1 (or the pseudogene TRBV3-2), the J call TRBJ1-6; tentative D call: TRBD1 (6 bases). The CDR3 extends over 14 amino acids. V gave up 1 base and J gave up 10 bases, with 11 bases separating them. Germline loops: CDR1 LGHDT, CDR2 YNNKEL (reference sequence). For the CDR3, the DNA is TGTGCCAGCAGCCAAGGGGGGCGGCAATCACCCCTCCACTTT. Translating it yields CASSQGGRQSPLHF.

This chain joins TRBV19 and TRBJ1-1; tentative D call: TRBD1 (5 bases). There are 14 residues in the CDR3. Trimming removed 1 base at V and 11 bases at J, with 17 bases between. The germline gives CDR1 LNHDA, CDR2 SQIVND (reference sequence). CDR3 nucleotide sequence: TGTGCCAGTAGTATAGTCACCGCGGGGCAAAGTGCTTTCTTT. It is translated as CASSIVTAGQSAFF.

This chain joins TRBV3-1 (or the pseudogene TRBV3-2) and TRBJ2-5, with D perhaps TRBD1 (6 bases). The CDR3 totals 16 residues. Germline V lookup: CDR1 LGHDT, CDR2 YNNKEL (reference sequence). The V gene lost 0 bases and the J gene lost 6 bases, with 17 bases spanning the gap. CDR3 region: CASSQEFDGQGKTQYF. The CDR3 DNA reads as TGTGCCAGCAGCCAAGAATTTGATGGGCAGGGGAAGACCCAGTACTTC.

The chain has TRBV19 and TRBJ1-4, with D hard to call. CDR1 and CDR2 (germline): LNHDA, SQIVND (reference sequence). The CDR3 runs 13 residues. V lost 6 bases and J 8 bases, leaving 13 bases between the germline ends. The CDR3: CASSGWKREKLFF. The CDR3 coding sequence is TGTGCCAGTAGCGGGTGGAAGAGGGAAAAACTGTTTTTT.

This clone was observed once. V gene TRBV9 combines with J gene TRBJ2-7; a weak D match, TRBD1 (6 bases). The CDR3 covers 15 residues. Trimming took off 4 bases at V and 3 bases at J, with 17 bases between the two ends. CDR1 SGDLS and CDR2 YYNGEE come from the germline V gene. The CDR3 reads CASSPSGQFYYEQYF. As DNA, the CDR3 is TGTGCCAGCAGCCCCTCCGGACAGTTTTACTACGAGCAGTACTTC.

This chain joins TRBV5-1 and TRBJ2-2; 10 nucleotides align to TRBD2. The CDR3 loop spans 18 amino acids. V was pared by 0 bases and J by 0 bases, with 5 bases of the junction left unmatched. The V gene's germline CDR1 is SGHRS and CDR2 YFSETQ. DNA for the CDR3: TGCGCCAGCAGCTTGGCGCCTAGCGGGAGTGCGAACACCGGGGAGCTGTTTTTT. It is translated as CASSLAPSGSANTGELFF.

The CDR3 sequence is CASSLGPSGRVGEQYF. The CDR3 region has the DNA TGTGCCAGCAGCTTAGGCCCTAGCGGGAGGGTGGGCGAGCAGTACTTC. V is TRBV7-2 and J is TRBJ2-7; 12 bases map to TRBD2. Trimming at V came to 1 base and at J to 6 bases, leaving 7 bases not matched to a gene. Germline CDR1 is SGHTA and CDR2 is FQGNSA. The CDR3 totals 16 residues.

Notes on this clone: Other nucleotide sequences in the sample specify the same CDR3. The chain employs TRBV7-9 and TRBJ1-4, with 8 bases matching TRBD1. This CDR3 spans 14 amino acids. J gave up 8 bases and V 5 bases, and 7 bases lay outside the gene matches. CDR1 is SEHNR, CDR2 FQNEAQ, per germline (reference sequence). This CDR3 is CASSLGQGGEKLFF. The CDR3 DNA follows: TGTGCCAGCAGCCTCGGACAGGGTGGGGAAAAACTGTTTTTT.

The chain couples TRBV10-3 to TRBJ1-5; D call uncertain. V lost 2 bases and J lost 10, with 12 bases in between. The length of the CDR3 is 13 residues. Germline lookup yields CDR1 ENHRY and CDR2 SYGVKD. This CDR3 is CAISELRESPQHF. The CDR3 nucleotides are TGTGCCATCAGTGAGCTCCGGGAGAGCCCCCAGCATTTT.